A selection of T cell receptor beta chains follows, all from one sample in a study of CXCR3-negative and CXCR3-positive naive CD8 T cells. From its re-call of the 5' RACE reads, TCRdb lists each CDR3 protein once, without DNA. The sample has about 150,000 distinct CDR3 sequences; the top ten hold roughly 0.41%. Sequencing was carried out using naive CXCR3+ CD8+ T cells from blood. These receptors were obtained from a human donor in good health. Some clones in this sample may be carry-over from other donors' samples. The CDR3 runs from the conserved cysteine through the conserved F or W. The order of the fields is CDR3 protein, V gene, J gene.

CDR3: CASRMTSSYEQYF; V: TRBV5-5; J: TRBJ2-7
CDR3: CASSVTGTGVFEQYF; V: TRBV5-1; J: TRBJ2-7
CDR3: CASSPGSGRGYNEQFF; V: TRBV9; J: TRBJ2-1
CDR3: CSARDISRTASNQPQHF; V: TRBV20-1; J: TRBJ1-5
CDR3: CASGGRHEQFF; V: TRBV25-1; J: TRBJ2-1
CDR3: CASSSRQGGSTDTQYF; V: TRBV18; J: TRBJ2-3
CDR3: CASSIAGGHNEQFF; V: TRBV12-3/TRBV12-4; J: TRBJ2-1
CDR3: CASSLSGLHNEQFF; V: TRBV5-1; J: TRBJ2-1
CDR3: CSVENLTNQETQYF; V: TRBV29-1; J: TRBJ2-5
CDR3: CASSRGRGQPQHF; V: TRBV5-4; J: TRBJ1-5
CDR3: CASSLTGAHEQYF; V: TRBV7-3; J: TRBJ2-7
CDR3: CSAGPGTSENEQFF; V: TRBV29-1; J: TRBJ2-1
CDR3: CASRNIYEQYF; V: TRBV5-1; J: TRBJ2-7
CDR3: CAISDEGDTQYF; V: TRBV10-3; J: TRBJ2-3
CDR3: CASSQVLAGETQYF; V: TRBV4-1; J: TRBJ2-5
CDR3: CASSIVGRRLHNEQFF; V: TRBV19; J: TRBJ2-1
CDR3: CSVDGRAKEQYF; V: TRBV29-1; J: TRBJ2-7
CDR3: CASRDNRVETGELFF; V: TRBV6-2/TRBV6-3; J: TRBJ2-2